This T cell receptor (beta chain) comes out of a study of Ad26.COV2.S vaccination and SARS-CoV-2 variants. TCRdb's table, derived via immunoSEQ multiplex PCR, lists solely in-frame clones and lacks some. The data contain roughly 460,000 clones, about 89% of them seen just once; the ten biggest clones take up about 1.5%. CDR1 is MDHEN and CDR2 is SYDVKM in the germline V gene. Trimming removed 6 bases at V and 6 bases at J, with 17 bases between. The length of the CDR3 is 15 residues. The treatment: some 20 received Ad26.COV2.S at low or high dose, single or two shots; about five received placebo; per-sample allocation not given. The investigators took samples on day 63 after the first vaccine or placebo injection.

The clonotype originates from a person aged 18-65 years who received the Ad26.COV2.S COVID-19 vaccine or a placebo. The sequenced sample was peripheral blood, obtained in a trial of Ad26.COV2.S vaccine versus placebo. V usage is TRBV28 and J usage is TRBJ1-4; D might be TRBD1 (5 bases). CDR3 in amino acids: CASSSGRGDYEKLFF. The CDR3 DNA reads as TGTGCCAGCAGCTCCGGTAGGGGAGATTATGAAAAACTGTTTTTT.